The clone carrying this TCR beta chain is judged medium-sized. TCRdb re-derived calls from the 5' RACE reads in MiXCR, one entry per CDR3 protein. The sample yields about 40,000 distinct CDR3 sequences, 30% seen once. This CDR3 has 15 residues. Trimming removed 5 bases from V and 0 bases from J, with 13 bases in between. Germline assignment: CDR1 SEHNR and CDR2 FQNEAQ (reference sequence). Sequenced: tumor-infiltrating memory CD4+ T cells sorted from the breast tumor. Regarding subset: memory CD4+ T cells, CD4+CD45RO+CD25-. The origin of this receptor is a female donor with breast cancer. The rearrangement joins TRBV7-9 to TRBJ2-5; no reliable D call. The CDR3 nucleotides are TGTGCCAGCAGCCGACGTACGGGTTACCAAGAGACCCAGTACTTC. This encodes CASSRRTGYQETQYF.